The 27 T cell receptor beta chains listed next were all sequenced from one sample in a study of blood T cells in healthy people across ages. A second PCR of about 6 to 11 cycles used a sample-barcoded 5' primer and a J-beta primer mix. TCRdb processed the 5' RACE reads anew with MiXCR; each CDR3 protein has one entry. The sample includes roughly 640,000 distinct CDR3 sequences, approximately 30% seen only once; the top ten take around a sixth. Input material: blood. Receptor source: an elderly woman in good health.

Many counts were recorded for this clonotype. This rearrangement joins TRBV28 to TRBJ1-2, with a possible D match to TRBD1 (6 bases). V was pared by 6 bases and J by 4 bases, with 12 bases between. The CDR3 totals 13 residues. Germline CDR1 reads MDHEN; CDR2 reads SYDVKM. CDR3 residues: CASRDSLSYGYTF. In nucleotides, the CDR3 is TGTGCCAGCAGGGACAGCTTATCCTATGGCTACACCTTC.

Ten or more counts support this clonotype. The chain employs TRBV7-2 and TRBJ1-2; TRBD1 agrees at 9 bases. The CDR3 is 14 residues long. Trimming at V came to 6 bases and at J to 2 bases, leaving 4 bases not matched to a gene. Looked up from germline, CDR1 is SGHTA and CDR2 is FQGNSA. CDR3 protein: CASRLTGGNYGYTF. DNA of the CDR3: TGTGCCAGCAGATTGACAGGGGGGAACTATGGCTACACCTTC.

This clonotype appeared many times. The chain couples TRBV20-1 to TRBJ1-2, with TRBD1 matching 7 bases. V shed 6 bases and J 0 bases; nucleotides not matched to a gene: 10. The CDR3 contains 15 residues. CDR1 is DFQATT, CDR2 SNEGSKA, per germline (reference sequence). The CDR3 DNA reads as TGCAGTGCGCGGACAGGTTCGAATGCTAACTATGGCTACACCTTC. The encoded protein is CSARTGSNANYGYTF.

The CDR3 loop reads CASSSPGQFYGYTF. The CDR3 DNA reads as TGTGCCAGCAGTTCTCCGGGACAGTTCTATGGCTACACCTTC. The chain is built from TRBV6-2 or TRBV6-3 and TRBJ1-2; TRBD1 matches at 7 bases. The CDR3 totals 14 residues. Germline V gene lookup returns CDR1 MNHEY and CDR2 SVGEGT. J lost 4 bases, V lost 4 bases, and 6 bases had no gene match.

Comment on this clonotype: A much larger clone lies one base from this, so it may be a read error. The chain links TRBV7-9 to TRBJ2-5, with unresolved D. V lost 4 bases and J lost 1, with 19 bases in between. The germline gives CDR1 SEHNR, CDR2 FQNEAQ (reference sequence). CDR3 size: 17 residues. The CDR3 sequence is CASSSLMGALLQETQYF. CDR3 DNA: TGTGCCAGCAGCTCCTTGATGGGCGCGCTTCTCCAAGAGACCCAGTACTTC.

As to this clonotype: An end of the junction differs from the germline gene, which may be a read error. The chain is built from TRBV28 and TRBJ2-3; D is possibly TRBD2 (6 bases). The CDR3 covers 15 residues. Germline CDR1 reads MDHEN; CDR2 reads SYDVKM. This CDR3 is CVSSLGLSSTDTQYF. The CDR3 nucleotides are TGTGTCAGCAGTTTGGGACTGTCTAGCACAGATACGCAGTATTTT.

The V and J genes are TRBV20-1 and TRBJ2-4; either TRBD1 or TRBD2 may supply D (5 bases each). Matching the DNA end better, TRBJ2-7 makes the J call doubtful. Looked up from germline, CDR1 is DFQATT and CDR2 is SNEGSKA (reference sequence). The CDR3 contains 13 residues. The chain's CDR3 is CSARRGRNYEQYF. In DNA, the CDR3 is TGCAGTGCTAGGAGGGGAAGGAACTACGAGCAGTACTTC.

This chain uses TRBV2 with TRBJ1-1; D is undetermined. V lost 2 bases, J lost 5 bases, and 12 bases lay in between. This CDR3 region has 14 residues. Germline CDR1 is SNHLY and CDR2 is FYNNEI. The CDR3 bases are TGTGCCAGCAGTGAACGGGCCGTGGTGACTGAAGCTTTCTTT. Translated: CASSERAVVTEAFF.

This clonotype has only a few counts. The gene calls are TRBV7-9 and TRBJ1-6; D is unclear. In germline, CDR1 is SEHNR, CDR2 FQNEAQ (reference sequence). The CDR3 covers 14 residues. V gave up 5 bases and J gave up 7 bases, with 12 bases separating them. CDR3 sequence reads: CASSPKGGNSPLHF. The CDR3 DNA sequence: TGTGCCAGCAGCCCCAAGGGAGGGAATTCACCCCTCCACTTT.

The CDR3 DNA is TGTGCCAGCAGCGGGGGACTGCTGGGGCCCGAGCAGTACTTC. Its translation: CASSGGLLGPEQYF. The chain is built from TRBV3-1 and TRBJ2-7; weak D call: TRBD2 (6 bases). Germline CDR1 is LGHDT and CDR2 is YNNKEL (reference sequence). Trimming pared 5 bases from V and 6 bases from J, leaving 17 bases between. There are 14 residues in the CDR3.

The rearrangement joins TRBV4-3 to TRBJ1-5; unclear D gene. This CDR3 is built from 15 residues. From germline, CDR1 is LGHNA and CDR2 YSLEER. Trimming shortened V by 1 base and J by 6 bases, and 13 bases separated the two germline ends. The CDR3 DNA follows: TGCGCCAGCAGCCAAGGTGTGCGGGCCAGTCAGCCCCAGCATTTT. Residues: CASSQGVRASQPQHF.

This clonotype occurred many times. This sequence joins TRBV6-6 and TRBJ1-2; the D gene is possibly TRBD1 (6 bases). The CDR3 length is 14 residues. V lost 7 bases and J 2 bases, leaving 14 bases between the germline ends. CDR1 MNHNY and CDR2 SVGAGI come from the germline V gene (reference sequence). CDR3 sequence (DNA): TGTGCCAGCATTCCTGGGGGCTCGAACTATGGCTACACCTTC. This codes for CASIPGGSNYGYTF.

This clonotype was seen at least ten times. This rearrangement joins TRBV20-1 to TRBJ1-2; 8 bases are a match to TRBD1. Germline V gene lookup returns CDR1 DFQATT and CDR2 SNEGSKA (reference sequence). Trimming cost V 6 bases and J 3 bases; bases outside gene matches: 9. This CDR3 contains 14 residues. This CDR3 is CSAVRQGSDYGYTF. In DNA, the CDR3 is TGCAGTGCCGTACGACAGGGGTCGGACTATGGCTACACCTTC.

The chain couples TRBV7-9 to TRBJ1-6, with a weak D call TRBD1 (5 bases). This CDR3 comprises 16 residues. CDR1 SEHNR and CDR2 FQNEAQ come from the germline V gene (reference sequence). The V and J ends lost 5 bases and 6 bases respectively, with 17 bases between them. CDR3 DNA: TGTGCCAGCAGCAACGCCGGGGGGGGTGGTAATTCACCCCTCCACTTT. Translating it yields CASSNAGGGGNSPLHF.

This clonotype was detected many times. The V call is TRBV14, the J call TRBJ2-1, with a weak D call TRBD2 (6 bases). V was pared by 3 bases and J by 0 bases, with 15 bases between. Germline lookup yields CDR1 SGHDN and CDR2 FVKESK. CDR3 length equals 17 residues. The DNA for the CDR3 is TGTGCCAGCAGCCATCTCGTCGGGCGGGGCTCCTACAATGAGCAGTTCTTC. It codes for CASSHLVGRGSYNEQFF.

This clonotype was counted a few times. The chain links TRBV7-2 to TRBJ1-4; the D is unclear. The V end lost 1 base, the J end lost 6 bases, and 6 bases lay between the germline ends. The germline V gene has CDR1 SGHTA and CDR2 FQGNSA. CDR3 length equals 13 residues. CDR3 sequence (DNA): TGTGCCAGCAGCTTAGGGCTGTATGAAAAACTGTTTTTT. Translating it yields CASSLGLYEKLFF.

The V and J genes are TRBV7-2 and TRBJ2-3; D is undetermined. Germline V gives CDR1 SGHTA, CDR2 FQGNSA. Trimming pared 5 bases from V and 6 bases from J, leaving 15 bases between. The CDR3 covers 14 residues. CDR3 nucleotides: TGTGCCAGCAGCGCATCTCGCAAAGTGGATACGCAGTATTTT. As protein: CASSASRKVDTQYF.

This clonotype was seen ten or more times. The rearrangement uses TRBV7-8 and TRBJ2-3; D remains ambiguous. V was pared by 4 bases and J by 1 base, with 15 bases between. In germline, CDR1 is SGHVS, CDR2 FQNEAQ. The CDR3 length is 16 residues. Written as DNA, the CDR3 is TGTGCCAGCAGCTCCTTTGTGTCTAGTCGCACAGATACGCAGTATTTT. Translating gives CASSSFVSSRTDTQYF.

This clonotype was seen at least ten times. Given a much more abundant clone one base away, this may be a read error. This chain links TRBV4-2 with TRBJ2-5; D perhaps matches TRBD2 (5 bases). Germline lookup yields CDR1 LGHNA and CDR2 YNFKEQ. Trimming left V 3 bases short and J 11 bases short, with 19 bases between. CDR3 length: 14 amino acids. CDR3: CASSQPLVFNEQYF. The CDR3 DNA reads TGTGCCAGCAGCCAGCCACTAGTTTTCAATGAGCAGTACTTC.

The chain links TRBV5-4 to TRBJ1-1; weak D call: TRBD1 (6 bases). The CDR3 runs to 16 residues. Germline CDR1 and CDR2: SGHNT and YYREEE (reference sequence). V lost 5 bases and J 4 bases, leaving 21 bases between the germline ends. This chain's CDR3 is CASRSSWGGPSTEAFF. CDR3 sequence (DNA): TGTGCCAGCAGATCATCTTGGGGGGGGCCAAGCACTGAAGCTTTCTTT.

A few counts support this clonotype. The CDR3 DNA reads as TGTGCCAGCAGTTTATCGGACAGGGGGCGGGAAGCTTTCTTT. Protein sequence: CASSLSDRGREAFF. The J gene is TRBJ1-1, the V gene TRBV12-3 or TRBV12-4; the match to TRBD1 covers 11 bases. Trimming at V came to 2 bases and at J to 8 bases, leaving 4 bases not matched to a gene. The CDR3 loop spans 14 amino acids.

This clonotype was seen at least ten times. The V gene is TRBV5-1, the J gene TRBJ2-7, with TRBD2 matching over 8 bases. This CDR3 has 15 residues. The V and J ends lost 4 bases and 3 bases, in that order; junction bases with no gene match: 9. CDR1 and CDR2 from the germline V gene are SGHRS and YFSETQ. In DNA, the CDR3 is TGCGCCAGCAGCCACGAGCGGGGGCGACACTACGAGCAGTACTTC. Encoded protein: CASSHERGRHYEQYF.

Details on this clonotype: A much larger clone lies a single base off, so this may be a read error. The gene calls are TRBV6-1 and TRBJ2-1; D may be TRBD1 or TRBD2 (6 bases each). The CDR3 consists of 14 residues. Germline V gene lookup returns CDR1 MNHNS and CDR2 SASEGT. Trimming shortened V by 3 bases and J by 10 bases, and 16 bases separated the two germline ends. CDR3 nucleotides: TGTGCCAGCAGTGAGACCGGGGGCGATTACGAGCAGTTCTTC. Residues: CASSETGGDYEQFF.

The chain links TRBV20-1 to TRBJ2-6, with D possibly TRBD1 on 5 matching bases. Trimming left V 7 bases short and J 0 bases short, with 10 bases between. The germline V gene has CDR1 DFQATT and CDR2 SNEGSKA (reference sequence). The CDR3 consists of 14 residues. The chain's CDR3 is CSVQGNSGANVLTF. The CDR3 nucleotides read TGCAGTGTTCAGGGAAACTCTGGGGCCAACGTCCTGACTTTC.

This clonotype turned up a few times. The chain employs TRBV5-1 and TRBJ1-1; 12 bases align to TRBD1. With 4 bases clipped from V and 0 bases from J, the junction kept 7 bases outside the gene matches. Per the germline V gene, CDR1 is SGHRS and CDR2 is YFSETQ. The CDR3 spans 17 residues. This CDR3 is CASSPGTGGRVNTEAFF. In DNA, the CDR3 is TGCGCCAGCAGCCCCGGGACAGGGGGCAGGGTGAACACTGAAGCTTTCTTT.

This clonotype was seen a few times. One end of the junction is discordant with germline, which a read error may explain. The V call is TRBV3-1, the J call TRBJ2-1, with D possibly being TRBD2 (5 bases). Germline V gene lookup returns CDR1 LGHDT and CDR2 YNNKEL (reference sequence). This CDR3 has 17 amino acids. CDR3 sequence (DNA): TGTGCCAGCAACCAAGATGACGGGAATAGGCTGATGGATGAGCAGTTCTTC. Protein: CASNQDDGNRLMDEQFF.

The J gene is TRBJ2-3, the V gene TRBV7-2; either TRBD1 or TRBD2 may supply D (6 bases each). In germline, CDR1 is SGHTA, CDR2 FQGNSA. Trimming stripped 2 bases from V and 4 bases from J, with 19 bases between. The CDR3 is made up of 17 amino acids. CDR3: CASSLLPGVRGADTQYF. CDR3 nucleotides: TGTGCCAGCAGCTTACTTCCGGGAGTAAGGGGGGCAGATACGCAGTATTTT.